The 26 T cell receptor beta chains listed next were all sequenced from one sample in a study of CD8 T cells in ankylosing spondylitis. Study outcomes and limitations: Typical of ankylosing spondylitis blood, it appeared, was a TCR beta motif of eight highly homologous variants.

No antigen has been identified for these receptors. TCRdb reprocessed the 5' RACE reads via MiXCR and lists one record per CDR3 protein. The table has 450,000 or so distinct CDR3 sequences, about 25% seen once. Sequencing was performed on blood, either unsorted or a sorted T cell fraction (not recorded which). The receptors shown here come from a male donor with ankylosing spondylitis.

CDR3 DNA sequence: TGTGCCAGCATGGGGACTTTCCGGAGAGAAAAACTGTTTTTT. Translating gives CASMGTFRREKLFF. The J gene is TRBJ1-4, the V gene TRBV6-1, with D possibly TRBD1 on 5 matching bases. Trimming stripped 7 bases from V and 8 bases from J, with 17 bases between. The germline V gene encodes CDR1 MNHNS and CDR2 SASEGT. The CDR3 contains 14 residues.

Here the CDR3 DNA reads TGTGCCAGCAGCGTCACAGGGATCCTCACAACAGAGAACACTGAAGCTTTCTTT. This gives the protein CASSVTGILTTENTEAFF. The chain carries TRBV11-2 and TRBJ1-1; the D gene is possibly TRBD1 (6 bases). Germline V CDR1 and CDR2: SGHAT, FQNNGV. The V and J ends lost 5 bases and 1 base respectively, with 23 bases between them. The CDR3 extends over 18 amino acids.

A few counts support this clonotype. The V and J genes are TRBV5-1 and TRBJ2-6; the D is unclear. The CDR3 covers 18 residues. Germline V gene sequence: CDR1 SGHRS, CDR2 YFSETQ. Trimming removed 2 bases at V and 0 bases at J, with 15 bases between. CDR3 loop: CASSFPRRRDSGANVLTF. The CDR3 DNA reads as TGCGCCAGCAGCTTTCCAAGACGCAGAGACTCTGGGGCCAACGTCCTGACTTTC. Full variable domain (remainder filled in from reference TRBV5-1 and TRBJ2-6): KAGVTQTPRYLIKTRGQQVTLSCSPISGHRSVSWYQQTPGQGLQFLFEYFSETQRNKGNFPGRFSGRQFSNSRSEMNVSTLELGDSALYLCASSFPRRRDSGANVLTFGAGSRLTVL.

The CDR3 DNA is TGTGCCAGCAGCCCAAGGACAGGGACGGGCGAGCAGTACGTC. Its protein is CASSPRTGTGEQYV. This chain connects TRBV5-5 to TRBJ2-7; 8 bases fit TRBD1. The CDR3 loop spans 14 amino acids. V dropped 4 bases and J dropped 6; count of bases not matched to a gene: 9. CDR1 and CDR2 from the germline V gene are SGHKS and YYEKEE (reference sequence).

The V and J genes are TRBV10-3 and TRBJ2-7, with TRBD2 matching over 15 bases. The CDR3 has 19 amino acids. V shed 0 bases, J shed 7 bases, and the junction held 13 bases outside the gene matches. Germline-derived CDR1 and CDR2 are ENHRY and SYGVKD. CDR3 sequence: CAISESRTSGRAASGEQYF. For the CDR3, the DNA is TGTGCCATCAGTGAGTCTCGGACTAGCGGGAGGGCCGCCTCTGGGGAGCAGTACTTC.

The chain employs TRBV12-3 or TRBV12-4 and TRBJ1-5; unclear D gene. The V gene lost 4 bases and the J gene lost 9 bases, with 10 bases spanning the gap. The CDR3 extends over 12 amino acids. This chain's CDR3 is CASSSWTRPQHF. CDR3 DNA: TGTGCCAGCAGTTCCTGGACCCGGCCCCAGCATTTT.

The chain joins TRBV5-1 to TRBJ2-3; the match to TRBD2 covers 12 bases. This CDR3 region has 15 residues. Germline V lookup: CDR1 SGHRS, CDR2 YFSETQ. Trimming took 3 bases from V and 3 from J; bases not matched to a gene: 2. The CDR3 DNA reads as TGCGCCAGCAGCTCCGGACTAGCGGGAACAGATACGCAGTATTTT. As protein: CASSSGLAGTDTQYF.

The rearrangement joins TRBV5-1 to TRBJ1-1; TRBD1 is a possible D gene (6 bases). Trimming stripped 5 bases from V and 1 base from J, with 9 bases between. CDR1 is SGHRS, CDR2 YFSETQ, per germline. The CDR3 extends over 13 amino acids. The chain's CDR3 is CASRQQGNTEAFF. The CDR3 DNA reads TGCGCCAGCAGACAACAGGGGAACACTGAAGCTTTCTTT.

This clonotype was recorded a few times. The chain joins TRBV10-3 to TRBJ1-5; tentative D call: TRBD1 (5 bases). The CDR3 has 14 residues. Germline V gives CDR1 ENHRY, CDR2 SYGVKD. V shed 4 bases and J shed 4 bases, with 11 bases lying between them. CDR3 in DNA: TGTGCCATCAGTGGAGGGAGGGGAAATCAGCCCCAGCATTTT. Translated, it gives CAISGGRGNQPQHF.

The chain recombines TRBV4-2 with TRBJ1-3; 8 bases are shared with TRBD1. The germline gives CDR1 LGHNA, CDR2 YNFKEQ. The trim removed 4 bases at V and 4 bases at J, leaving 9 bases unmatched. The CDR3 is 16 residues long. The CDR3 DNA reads TGTGCCAGCAGCCCCGGCTACAGGGGGGAAGGAAACACCATATATTTT. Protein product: CASSPGYRGEGNTIYF.

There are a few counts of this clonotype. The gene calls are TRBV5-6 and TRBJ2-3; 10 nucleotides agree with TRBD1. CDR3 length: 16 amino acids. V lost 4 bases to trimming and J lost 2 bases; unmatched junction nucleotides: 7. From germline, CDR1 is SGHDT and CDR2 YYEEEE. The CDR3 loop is CASSPGGQGYTDTQYF. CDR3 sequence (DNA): TGTGCCAGCAGCCCCGGGGGACAGGGGTACACAGATACGCAGTATTTT.

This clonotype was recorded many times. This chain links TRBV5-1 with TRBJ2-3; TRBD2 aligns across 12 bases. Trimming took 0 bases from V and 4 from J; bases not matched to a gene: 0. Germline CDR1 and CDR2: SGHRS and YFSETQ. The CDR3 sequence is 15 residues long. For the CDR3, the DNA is TGCGCCAGCAGCTTGGGACTAGCGGGAGCAGATACGCAGTATTTT. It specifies CASSLGLAGADTQYF.

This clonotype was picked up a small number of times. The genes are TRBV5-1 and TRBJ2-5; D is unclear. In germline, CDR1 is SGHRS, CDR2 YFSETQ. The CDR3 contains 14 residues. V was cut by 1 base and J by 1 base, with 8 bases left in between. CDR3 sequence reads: CASSLLPPQETQYF. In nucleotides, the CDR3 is TGCGCCAGCAGCTTGTTACCTCCCCAAGAGACCCAGTACTTC.

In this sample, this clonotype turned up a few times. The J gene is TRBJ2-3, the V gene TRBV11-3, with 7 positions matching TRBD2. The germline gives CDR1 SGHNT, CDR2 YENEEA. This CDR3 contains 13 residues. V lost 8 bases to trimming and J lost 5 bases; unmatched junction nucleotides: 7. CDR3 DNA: TGTGCCAGCGGCGCGGGAGCGGAAGATACGCAGTATTTT. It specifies CASGAGAEDTQYF.

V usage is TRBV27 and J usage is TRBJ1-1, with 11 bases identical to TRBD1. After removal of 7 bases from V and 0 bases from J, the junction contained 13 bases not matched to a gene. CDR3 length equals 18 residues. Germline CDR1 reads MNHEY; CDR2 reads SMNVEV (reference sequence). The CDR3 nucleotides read TGTGCCAGCATTCTAGGCCGGTGGGACAGGGGGTTGAACACTGAAGCTTTCTTT. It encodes CASILGRWDRGLNTEAFF.

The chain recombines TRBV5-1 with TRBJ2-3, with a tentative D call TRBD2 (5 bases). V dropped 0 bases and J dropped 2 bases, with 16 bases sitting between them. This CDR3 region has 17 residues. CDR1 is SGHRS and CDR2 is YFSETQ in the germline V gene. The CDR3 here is CASSLAGSRSNTDTQYF. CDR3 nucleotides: TGCGCCAGCAGCTTGGCGGGATCGCGGTCCAACACAGATACGCAGTATTTT.

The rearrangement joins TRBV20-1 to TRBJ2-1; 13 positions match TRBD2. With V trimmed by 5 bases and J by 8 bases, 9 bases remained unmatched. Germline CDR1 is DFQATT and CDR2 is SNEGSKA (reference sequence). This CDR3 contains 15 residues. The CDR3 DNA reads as TGCAGTGCTCTCCGGACTAGCGGGAGAACCCATGAGCAGTTCTTC. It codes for CSALRTSGRTHEQFF.

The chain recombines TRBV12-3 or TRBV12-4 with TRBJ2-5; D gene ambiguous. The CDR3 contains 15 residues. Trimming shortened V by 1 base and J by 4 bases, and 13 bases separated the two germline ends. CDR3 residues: CASSLGAAGGETQYF. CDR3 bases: TGTGCCAGCAGTTTAGGAGCCGCCGGTGGAGAGACCCAGTACTTC.

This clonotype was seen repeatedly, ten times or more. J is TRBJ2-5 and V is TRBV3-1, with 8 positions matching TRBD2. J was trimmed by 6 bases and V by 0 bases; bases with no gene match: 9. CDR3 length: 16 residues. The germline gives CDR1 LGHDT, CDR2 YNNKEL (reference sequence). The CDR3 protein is CASSQEHNSGTKTQYF. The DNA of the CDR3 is TGTGCCAGCAGCCAAGAGCACAATAGCGGGACGAAGACCCAGTACTTC.

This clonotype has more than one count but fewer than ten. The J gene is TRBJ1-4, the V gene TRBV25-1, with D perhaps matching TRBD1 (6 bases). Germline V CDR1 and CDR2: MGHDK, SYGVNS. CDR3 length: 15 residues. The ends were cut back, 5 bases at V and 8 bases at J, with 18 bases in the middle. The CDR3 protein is CASSTTLGGGEKLFF. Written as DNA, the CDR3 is TGTGCCAGCAGTACCACCCTAGGGGGTGGGGAAAAACTGTTTTTT. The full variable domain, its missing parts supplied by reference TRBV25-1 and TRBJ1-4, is EADIYQTPRYLVIGTGKKITLECSQTMGHDKMYWYQQDPGMELHLIHYSYGVNSTEKGDLSSESTVSRIRTEHFPLTLESARPSHTSQYLCASSTTLGGGEKLFFGSGTQLSVL.

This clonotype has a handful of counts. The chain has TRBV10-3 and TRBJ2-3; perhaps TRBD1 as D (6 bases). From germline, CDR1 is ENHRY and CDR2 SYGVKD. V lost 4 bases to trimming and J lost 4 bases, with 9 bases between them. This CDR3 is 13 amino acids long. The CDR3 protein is CAISVQGSDTQYF. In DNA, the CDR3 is TGTGCCATCAGTGTTCAGGGGTCAGATACGCAGTATTTT.

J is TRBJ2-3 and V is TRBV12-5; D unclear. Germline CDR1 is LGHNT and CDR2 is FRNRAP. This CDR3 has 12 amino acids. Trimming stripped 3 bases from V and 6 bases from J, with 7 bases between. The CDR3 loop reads CASGFTMDTQYF. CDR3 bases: TGTGCTAGTGGTTTCACAATGGATACGCAGTATTTT.

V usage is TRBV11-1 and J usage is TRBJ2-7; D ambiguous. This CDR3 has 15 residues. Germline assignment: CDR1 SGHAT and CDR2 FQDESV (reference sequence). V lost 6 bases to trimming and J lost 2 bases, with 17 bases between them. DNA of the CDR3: TGTGCCAGCAGAGAAGGTATACCCGGACCCTACGAGCAGTACTTC. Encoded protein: CASREGIPGPYEQYF.

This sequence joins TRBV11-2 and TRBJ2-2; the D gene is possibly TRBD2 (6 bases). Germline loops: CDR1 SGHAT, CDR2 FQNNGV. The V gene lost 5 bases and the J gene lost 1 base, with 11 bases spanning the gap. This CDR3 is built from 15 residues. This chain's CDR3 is CASSRGWQNTGELFF. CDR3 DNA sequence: TGTGCCAGCAGCCGGGGGTGGCAGAACACCGGGGAGCTGTTTTTT.

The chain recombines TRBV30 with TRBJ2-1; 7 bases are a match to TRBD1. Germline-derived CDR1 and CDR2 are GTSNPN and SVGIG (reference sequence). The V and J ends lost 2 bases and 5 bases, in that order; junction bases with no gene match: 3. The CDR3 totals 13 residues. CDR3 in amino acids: CAWSLGQNNEQFF. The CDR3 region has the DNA TGTGCCTGGAGTTTGGGACAGAACAATGAGCAGTTCTTC.

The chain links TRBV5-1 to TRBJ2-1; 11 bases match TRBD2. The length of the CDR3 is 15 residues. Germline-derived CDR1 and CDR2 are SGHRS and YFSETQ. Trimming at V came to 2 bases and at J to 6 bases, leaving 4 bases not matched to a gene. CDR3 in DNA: TGCGCCAGCAGCTTCAACCTAGCGGGAGGCAATGAGCAGTTCTTC. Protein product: CASSFNLAGGNEQFF.